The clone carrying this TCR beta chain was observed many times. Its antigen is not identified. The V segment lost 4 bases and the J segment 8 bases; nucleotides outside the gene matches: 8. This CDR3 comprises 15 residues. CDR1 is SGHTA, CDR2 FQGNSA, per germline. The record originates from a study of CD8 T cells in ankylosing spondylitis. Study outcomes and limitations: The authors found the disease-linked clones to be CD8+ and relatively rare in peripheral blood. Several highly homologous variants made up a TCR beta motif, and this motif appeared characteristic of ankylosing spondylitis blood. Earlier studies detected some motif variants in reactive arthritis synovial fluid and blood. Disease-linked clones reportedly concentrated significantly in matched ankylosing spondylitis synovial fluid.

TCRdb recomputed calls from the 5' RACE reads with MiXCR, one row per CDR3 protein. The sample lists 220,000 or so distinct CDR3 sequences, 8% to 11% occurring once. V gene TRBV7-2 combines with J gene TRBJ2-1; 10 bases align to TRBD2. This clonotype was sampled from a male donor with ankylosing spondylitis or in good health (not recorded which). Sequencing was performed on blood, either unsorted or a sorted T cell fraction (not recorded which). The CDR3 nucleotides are TGTGCCAGCAGCTATCAGCGGGGGGGCCGGGATGAGCAGTTCTTC. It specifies CASSYQRGGRDEQFF.